The entry below gives a single T cell receptor beta chain sequence along with its context. The antigen is undetermined. This entry is derived from a study of Tregs in tolerant kidney transplant recipients. Study context: CD4+CD25+CD127- cells came from roughly 3-day belatacept mixed lymphocyte reactions, some with approximately 5-day graft donor restimulation.

Assay: immunoSEQ multiplex PCR; the TCRdb copy retains only in-frame clones and omits some. This table holds approximately 41,000 clones, just under 97% found once. Sequences were obtained from Tregs from blood cultured with allogeneic cells. The sequence was collected from a human donor in good health.

CDR3 amino acids: CASSPKTVGEKLFF. Written as DNA, the CDR3 is TGTGCCAGCTCACCAAAGACAGTCGGGGAAAAACTGTTTTTT. This sequence joins TRBV18 and TRBJ1-4, with a tentative D call TRBD1 (5 bases). Per germline, CDR1 KGHSH and CDR2 LQKENI. CDR3 length equals 14 residues. V was trimmed by 2 bases and J by 8 bases, leaving 12 bases between them. The full variable domain, with the rest looked up from reference TRBV18 and TRBJ1-4, is NAGVMQNPRHLVRRRGQEARLRCSPMKGHSHVYWYRQLPEEGLKFMVYLQKENIIDESGMPKERFSAEFPKEGPSILRIQQVVRGDSAAYFCASSPKTVGEKLFFGSGTQLSVL.